A selection of T cell receptor beta chains follows, all from one sample in a study of OX40 agonist ivuxolimab in advanced cancers. Sequenced by immunoSEQ multiplex PCR; TCRdb stores in-frame clones only, minus some. The sample includes about 50,000 clones, roughly three quarters of them seen just once. The sample consisted of CD4+ or CD8+ T cells sorted from blood, taken in a trial of the OX40 agonist ivuxolimab. The receptors were sampled from an adult with an advanced solid tumor such as melanoma, head and neck, liver or kidney cancer. CDR3s include the opening cysteine and the closing phenylalanine or tryptophan. Each record gives: clone size, V gene, D gene, J gene, CDR3 DNA, CDR3 protein. A D gene is named only where the DNA matches it firmly. A row's size may be missing; if present it is once, few, many or a size class.

>.|TRBV5-8|TRBD1|TRBJ2-1
TGTGCCAGCAGCTTGGAGGGGGCCCGGGTCCTCGTCAATGAGCAGTTCTTC
CASSLEGARVLVNEQFF
>once|TRBV9|.|TRBJ2-1
TGTGCCAGCAGCGGGGACACCAATGAGCAGTTCTTC
CASSGDTNEQFF
>few|TRBV5-6|TRBD1|TRBJ1-2
TGTGCCAGCAGCCGGGACAGAGCTAACTATGGCTACACCTTC
CASSRDRANYGYTF
>.|TRBV7-2|TRBD2|TRBJ2-1
TGTGCCAGCAGCTGGCAAAGCGGGAGTCACAATGAGCAGTTCTTC
CASSWQSGSHNEQFF
>.|TRBV6-5|.|TRBJ1-1
TGTGCCAGCAGGGGGGGGTGGGACACTGAAGCTTTCTTT
CASRGGWDTEAFF
>medium-sized|TRBV2|.|TRBJ2-3
TGTGCCAGCCTAGGGGCCAGCACAGATACGCAGTATTTT
CASLGASTDTQYF
>.|TRBV6-6|.|TRBJ2-1
TGTGCCAGCAATCCAGAGGGTGAGCAGTTCTTC
CASNPEGEQFF
>few|TRBV10-3|TRBD2|TRBJ2-5
TGTGCCATCAGTGAGGCGGGAGTAACTCAAGAGACCCAGTACTTC
CAISEAGVTQETQYF
>.|TRBV9|.|TRBJ1-6
TGTGCCAGCAGCGTAGGTATGGGATCACCCCTCCACTTT
CASSVGMGSPLHF
>.|TRBV29-1|.|TRBJ2-7
TGCAGCGTGGGGACGGTAGCGGCCTACGAGCAGTACTTC
CSVGTVAAYEQYF
>.|TRBV7-8|TRBD1|TRBJ1-1
TGTGCCAGCAGCTTGAACAGGGGTCGAGGCACTGAAGCTTTCTTT
CASSLNRGRGTEAFF
>.|TRBV15|.|TRBJ2-5
TGTGCCACCAGCAGAGACTCGGTGGCCATGGCTATCCAGTACTTC
CATSRDSVAMAIQYF
>once|TRBV14|.|TRBJ1-1
TGTGCCAGCAGCCCCCTAAACCCCAACACTGAAGCTTTCTTT
CASSPLNPNTEAFF
>.|TRBV11-2|TRBD2|TRBJ2-1
TGTGCCAGCAGCCCCCGAGGACTAGCGGTAGGGGGATCCTACAATGAGCAGTTCTTC
CASSPRGLAVGGSYNEQFF
>.|TRBV18|TRBD1|TRBJ1-2
TGTGCCAGCTCACCTTCCGGGACAGGGAATGGCTACACCTTC
CASSPSGTGNGYTF
>.|TRBV2|TRBD2|TRBJ2-5
TGTGCCAGCAGTGAGACTAGCGGGAGGGCCGCAGAGACCCAGTACTTC
CASSETSGRAAETQYF
>once|TRBV4-2|TRBD1|TRBJ1-2
TGTGCCAGCAGCCCACAGGGGGAGGGGTATGGCTACACCTTC
CASSPQGEGYGYTF
>.|TRBV2|.|TRBJ2-3
TGTGCCAGCATCGACCGGGCGGGTGGTGGTACGCAGTATTTT
CASIDRAGGGTQYF
>.|TRBV7-8|TRBD1|TRBJ2-5
TGTGCCAGCAGCTTTGGGACAGGGGTAGTTGTTACGGAGACCCAGTACTTC
CASSFGTGVVVTETQYF
>few|TRBV5-1|.|TRBJ2-3
TGCGCCAGCAGCTTGGAGTCCGGTGCTAGCACAGATACGCAGTATTTT
CASSLESGASTDTQYF
>.|TRBV19|.|TRBJ1-1
TGTGCCAGTAGTATTATAGGGGGGGCGAGTGAAGCTTTCTTT
CASSIIGGASEAFF
>.|TRBV11-2|.|TRBJ1-2
TGTGCCAGCAGCTTAGTTGGGGGCAGGTACTACTATGGCTACACCTTC
CASSLVGGRYYYGYTF
>.|TRBV6-1|.|TRBJ1-5
TGTGCCAGCAGTTCTCGACAGCAGGCCCGGCAGCCCCAGCATTTT
CASSSRQQARQPQHF
>once|TRBV25-1|.|TRBJ2-1
TGTGCCAGCACATATCCCGGGGCAGTCGAGCAGTTCTTC
CASTYPGAVEQFF
>.|TRBV5-1|TRBD1|TRBJ1-1
TGCGCCAGCAGCTTACAGACAGGGGACACTGAAGCTTTCTTT
CASSLQTGDTEAFF
>.|TRBV5-4|TRBD2|TRBJ2-1
TGTGCCAGCAGCTCCGGGACTAGCGGCCACAATGAGCAGTTCTTC
CASSSGTSGHNEQFF
>.|TRBV4-1|.|TRBJ2-4
TGCGCCAGCAGCTTTGGGAACACGGCAGGGGCAAAAAACATTCAGTACTTC
CASSFGNTAGAKNIQYF
>medium-sized|TRBV19|.|TRBJ2-2
TGTGCCAGTAGTATTGGAACCGGCAGCACCGGGGAGCTGTTTTTT
CASSIGTGSTGELFF
>few|TRBV10-1|.|TRBJ2-7
TGCGCCAGCAGTGAGTTTGGGGGTCGCGAGCAGTACTTC
CASSEFGGREQYF